This section outlines one T cell receptor beta chain sequence together with its context. Trimming removed 7 bases from V and 3 bases from J, with 18 bases in between. The CDR3 is made up of 15 amino acids. Germline V gene sequence: CDR1 MNHNY, CDR2 SVGAGI (reference sequence). As originally analysed: From reference gene primer amplification, estimates of nucleated cell counts were derived. Data came from immunoSEQ multiplex PCR; TCRdb stores just in-frame clones and leaves some out. The V and J calls and clone size come from that table; D and trimming were worked out from the DNA. The sample has roughly 120,000 clones, under 90% seen once. The data are from a study of blood T cell repertoires in COVID-19. On the study more broadly: The samples span acute and convalescent COVID-19 from the United States, Italy and Spain. PBMCs, B-cell-depleted T cells, or T cells provided the cDNA or gDNA that made up the material.

This sequence joins TRBV6-6 and TRBJ1-1, with D tentatively TRBD1 (5 bases). Material: peripheral blood. The sequence derives from a woman aged 45-59 years with acute or convalescent COVID-19. The CDR3 sequence is CASTEGGQGDTEAFF. The CDR3 region has the DNA TGTGCCAGCACTGAGGGAGGTCAAGGGGACACTGAAGCTTTCTTT.